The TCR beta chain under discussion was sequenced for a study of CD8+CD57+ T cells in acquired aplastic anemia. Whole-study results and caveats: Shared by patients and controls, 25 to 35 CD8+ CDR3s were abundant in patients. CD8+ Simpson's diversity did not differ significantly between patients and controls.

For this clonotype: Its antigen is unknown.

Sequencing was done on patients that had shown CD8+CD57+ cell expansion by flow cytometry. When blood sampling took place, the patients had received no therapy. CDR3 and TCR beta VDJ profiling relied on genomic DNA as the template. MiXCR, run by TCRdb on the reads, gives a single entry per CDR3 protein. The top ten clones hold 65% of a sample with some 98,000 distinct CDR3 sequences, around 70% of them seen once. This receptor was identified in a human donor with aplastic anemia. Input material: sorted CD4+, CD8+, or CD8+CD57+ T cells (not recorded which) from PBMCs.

CDR3 in amino acids: CSASPETNYGYTF. In nucleotides, the CDR3 is TGCAGTGCTAGTCCCGAGACAAACTATGGCTACACCTTC. This chain links TRBV20-1 with TRBJ1-2; D gene uncertain. The germline gives CDR1 DFQATT, CDR2 SNEGSKA (reference sequence). The CDR3 sequence is 13 residues long. Trimming left V 3 bases short and J 2 bases short, with 10 bases between.